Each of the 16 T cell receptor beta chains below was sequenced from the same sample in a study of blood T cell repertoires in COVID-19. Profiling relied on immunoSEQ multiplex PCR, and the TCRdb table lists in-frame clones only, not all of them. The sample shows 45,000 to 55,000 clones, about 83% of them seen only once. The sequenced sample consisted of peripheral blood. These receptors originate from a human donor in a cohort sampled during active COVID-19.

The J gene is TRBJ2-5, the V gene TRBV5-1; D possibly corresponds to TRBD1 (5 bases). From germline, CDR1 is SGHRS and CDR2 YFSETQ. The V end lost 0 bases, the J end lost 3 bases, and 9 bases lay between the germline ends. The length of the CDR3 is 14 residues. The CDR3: CASSLDLGEETQYF. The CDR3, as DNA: TGCGCCAGCAGCTTGGACCTAGGGGAAGAGACCCAGTACTTC.

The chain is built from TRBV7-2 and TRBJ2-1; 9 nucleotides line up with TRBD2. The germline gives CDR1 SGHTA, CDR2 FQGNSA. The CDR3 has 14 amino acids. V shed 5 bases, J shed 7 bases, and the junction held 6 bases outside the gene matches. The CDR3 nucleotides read TGTGCCAGCAGCCCGCGGCTAGCGGGGAATGAGCAGTTCTTC. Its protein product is CASSPRLAGNEQFF.

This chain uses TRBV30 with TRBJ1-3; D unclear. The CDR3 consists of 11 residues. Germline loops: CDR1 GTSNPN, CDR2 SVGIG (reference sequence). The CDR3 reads CGSGRGNTIYF. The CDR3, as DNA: TGTGGGAGCGGCCGGGGAAACACCATATATTTT.

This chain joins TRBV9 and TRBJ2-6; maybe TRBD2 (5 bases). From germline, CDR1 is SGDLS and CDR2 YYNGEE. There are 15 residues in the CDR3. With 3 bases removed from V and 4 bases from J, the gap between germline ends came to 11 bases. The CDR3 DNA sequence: TGTGCCAGCAGCGGGGGAGCCGGGGGGGCCAACGTCCTGACTTTC. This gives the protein CASSGGAGGANVLTF. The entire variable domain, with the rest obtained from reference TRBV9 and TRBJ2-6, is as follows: DSGVTQTPKHLITATGQRVTLRCSPRSGDLSVYWYQQSLDQGLQFLIQYYNGEERAKGNILERFSAQQFPDLHSELNLSSLELGDSALYFCASSGGAGGANVLTFGAGSRLTVL.

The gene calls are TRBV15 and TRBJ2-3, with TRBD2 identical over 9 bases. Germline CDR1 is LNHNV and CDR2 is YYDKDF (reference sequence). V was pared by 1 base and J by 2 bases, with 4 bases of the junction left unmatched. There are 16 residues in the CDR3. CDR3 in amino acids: CATSRVVAGVTDTQYF. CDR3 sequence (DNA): TGTGCCACCAGCAGAGTGGTAGCGGGGGTCACAGATACGCAGTATTTT. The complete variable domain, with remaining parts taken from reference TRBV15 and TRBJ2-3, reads DAMVIQNPRYQVTQFGKPVTLSCSQTLNHNVMYWYQQKSSQAPKLLFHYYDKDFNNEADTPDNFQSRRPNTSFCFLDIRSPGLGDTAMYLCATSRVVAGVTDTQYFGPGTRLTVL.

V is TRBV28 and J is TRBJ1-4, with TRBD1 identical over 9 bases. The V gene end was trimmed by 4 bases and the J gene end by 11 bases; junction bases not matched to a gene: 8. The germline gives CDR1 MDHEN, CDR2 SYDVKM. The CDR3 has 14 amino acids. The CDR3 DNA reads TGTGCCAGCAGTTCCGGGACAGGGATCCAGAAACTGTTTTTT. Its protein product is CASSSGTGIQKLFF.

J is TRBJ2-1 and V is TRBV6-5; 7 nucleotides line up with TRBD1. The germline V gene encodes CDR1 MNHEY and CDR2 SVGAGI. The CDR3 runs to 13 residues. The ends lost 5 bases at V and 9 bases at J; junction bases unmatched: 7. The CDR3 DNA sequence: TGTGCCAGCAGTACAGGGGTTCAGGGTGAGCAGTTCTTC. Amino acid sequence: CASSTGVQGEQFF.

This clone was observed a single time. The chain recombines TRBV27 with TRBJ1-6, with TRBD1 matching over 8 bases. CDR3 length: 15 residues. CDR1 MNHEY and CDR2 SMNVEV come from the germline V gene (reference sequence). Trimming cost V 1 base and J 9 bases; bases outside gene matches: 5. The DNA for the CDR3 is TGTGCCAGCAGTTTATGGACAGGGAACAGTTCACCCCTCCACTTT. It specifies CASSLWTGNSSPLHF.

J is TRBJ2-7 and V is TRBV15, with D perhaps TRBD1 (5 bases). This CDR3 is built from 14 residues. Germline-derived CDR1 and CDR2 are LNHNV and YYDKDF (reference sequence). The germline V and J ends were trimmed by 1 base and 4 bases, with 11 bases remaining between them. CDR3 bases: TGTGCCACCAGCAGAGTCCAGGGCCCATACGAGCAGTACTTC. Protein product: CATSRVQGPYEQYF.

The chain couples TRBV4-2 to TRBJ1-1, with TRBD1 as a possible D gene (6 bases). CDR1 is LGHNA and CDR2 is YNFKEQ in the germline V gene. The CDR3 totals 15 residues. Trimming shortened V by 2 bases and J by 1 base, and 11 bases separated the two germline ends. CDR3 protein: CASSQTGFANTEAFF. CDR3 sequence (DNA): TGTGCCAGCAGCCAAACAGGGTTTGCGAACACTGAAGCTTTCTTT.

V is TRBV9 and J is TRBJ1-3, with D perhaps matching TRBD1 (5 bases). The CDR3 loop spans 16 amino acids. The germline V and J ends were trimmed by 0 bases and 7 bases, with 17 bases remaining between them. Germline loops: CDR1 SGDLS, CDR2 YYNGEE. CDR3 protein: CASSVGGRTGGNTIYF. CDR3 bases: TGTGCCAGCAGCGTAGGAGGGCGGACTGGGGGGAACACCATATATTTT.

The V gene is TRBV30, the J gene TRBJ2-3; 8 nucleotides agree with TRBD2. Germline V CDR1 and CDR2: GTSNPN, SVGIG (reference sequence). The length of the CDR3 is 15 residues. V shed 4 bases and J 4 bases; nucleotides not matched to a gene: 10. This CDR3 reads CAWNHGGAAADTQYF. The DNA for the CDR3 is TGTGCCTGGAACCACGGGGGGGCGGCGGCAGATACGCAGTATTTT.

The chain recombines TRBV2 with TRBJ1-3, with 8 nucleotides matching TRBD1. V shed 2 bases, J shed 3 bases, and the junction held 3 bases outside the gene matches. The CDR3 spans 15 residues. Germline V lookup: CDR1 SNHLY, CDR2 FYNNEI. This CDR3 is CASSEQGARGNTIYF. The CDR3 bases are TGTGCCAGCAGTGAACAGGGGGCGCGTGGAAACACCATATATTTT. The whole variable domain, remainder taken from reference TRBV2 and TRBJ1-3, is EPEVTQTPSHQVTQMGQEVILRCVPISNHLYFYWYRQILGQKVEFLVSFYNNEISEKSEIFDDQFSVERPDGSNFTLKIRSTKLEDSAMYFCASSEQGARGNTIYFGEGSWLTVV.

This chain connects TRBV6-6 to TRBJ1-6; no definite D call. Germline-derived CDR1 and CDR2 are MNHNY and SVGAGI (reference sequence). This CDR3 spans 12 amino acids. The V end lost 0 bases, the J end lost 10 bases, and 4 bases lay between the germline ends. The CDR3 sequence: CASSYSRSPLHF. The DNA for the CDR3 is TGTGCCAGCAGTTACTCACGGTCACCCCTCCACTTT.

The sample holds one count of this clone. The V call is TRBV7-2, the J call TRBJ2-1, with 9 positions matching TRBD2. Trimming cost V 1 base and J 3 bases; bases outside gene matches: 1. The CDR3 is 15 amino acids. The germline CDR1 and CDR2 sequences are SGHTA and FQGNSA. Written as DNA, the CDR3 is TGTGCCAGCAGCTTAGGTAGCGGGGGCTACAATGAGCAGTTCTTC. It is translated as CASSLGSGGYNEQFF.

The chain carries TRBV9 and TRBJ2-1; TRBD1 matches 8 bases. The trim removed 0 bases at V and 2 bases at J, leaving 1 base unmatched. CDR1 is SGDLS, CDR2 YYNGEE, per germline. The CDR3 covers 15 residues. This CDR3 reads CASSVGTGTYNEQFF. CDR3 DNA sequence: TGTGCCAGCAGCGTAGGGACAGGGACCTACAATGAGCAGTTCTTC.